One sample yielded the 4 T cell receptor beta chains listed below, sequenced in a study of blood T cell repertoires in COVID-19. TCRdb keeps only in-frame clones here, not all; method: immunoSEQ multiplex PCR. Of 160,000 or so clones in the sample, 87% were seen once. Sequencing was carried out using peripheral blood. The receptors were sampled from a woman aged 45-59 years with acute or convalescent COVID-19.

This clone was recorded once. The chain uses TRBV6-5 and TRBJ1-4; TRBD1 matches at 7 bases. Germline assignment: CDR1 MNHEY and CDR2 SVGAGI. J lost 3 bases, V lost 4 bases, and 2 bases had no gene match. The CDR3 is 14 amino acids. The CDR3 loop is CASSLQGSNEKLFF. In DNA, the CDR3 is TGTGCCAGCAGTTTACAGGGGTCTAATGAAAAACTGTTTTTT.

This clone was observed a single time. J is TRBJ2-2 and V is TRBV7-2; 7 bases are a match to TRBD2. V gave up 5 bases and J gave up 7 bases; unmatched junction bases: 10. Per germline, CDR1 SGHTA and CDR2 FQGNSA. This CDR3 region has 15 residues. Here the CDR3 reads CASSPQGGSFGELFF. DNA for the CDR3: TGTGCCAGCAGCCCTCAGGGCGGGAGCTTCGGGGAGCTGTTTTTT.

The V gene is TRBV7-2, the J gene TRBJ1-1; D remains ambiguous. Germline CDR1 and CDR2: SGHTA and FQGNSA. This CDR3 is built from 14 residues. The V end was cut by 1 base, the J end by 1 base, with 7 bases between. The DNA of the CDR3 is TGTGCCAGCAGCTTAGACGGCGGGAACACTGAAGCTTTCTTT. This translates into CASSLDGGNTEAFF.

The chain links TRBV12-3 or TRBV12-4 to TRBJ2-3; D call uncertain. Trimming took 10 bases from V and 4 from J, leaving 9 bases between them. This CDR3 contains 11 residues. In DNA form, the CDR3 reads TGTGCCACCAAACGGGCAGATACGCAGTATTTT. This codes for CATKRADTQYF.